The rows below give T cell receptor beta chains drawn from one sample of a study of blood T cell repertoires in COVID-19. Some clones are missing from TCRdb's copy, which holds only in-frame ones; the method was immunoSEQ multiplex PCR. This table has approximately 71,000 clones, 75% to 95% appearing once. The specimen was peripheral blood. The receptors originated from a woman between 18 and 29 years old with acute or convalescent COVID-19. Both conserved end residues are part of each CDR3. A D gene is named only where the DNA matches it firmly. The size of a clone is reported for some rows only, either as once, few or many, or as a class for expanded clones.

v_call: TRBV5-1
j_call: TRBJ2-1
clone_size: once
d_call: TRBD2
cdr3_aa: CASSSGTGPGGGNEQFF
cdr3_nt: TGCGCCAGCAGCTCTGGGACGGGACCGGGAGGGGGCAATGAGCAGTTCTTC

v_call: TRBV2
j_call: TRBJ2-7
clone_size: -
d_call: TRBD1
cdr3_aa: CASRGQGFYEQYF
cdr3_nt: TGTGCCAGCAGAGGACAGGGGTTCTACGAGCAGTACTTC

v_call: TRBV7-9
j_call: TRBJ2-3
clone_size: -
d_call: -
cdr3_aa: CASSLDASWDTQYF
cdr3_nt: TGTGCCAGCAGCTTAGATGCTAGCTGGGATACGCAGTATTTT

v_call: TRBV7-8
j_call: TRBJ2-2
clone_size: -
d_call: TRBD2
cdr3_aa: CASSLATSGANTGELFF
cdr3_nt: TGTGCCAGCAGCTTAGCCACTAGCGGGGCAAACACCGGGGAGCTGTTTTTT

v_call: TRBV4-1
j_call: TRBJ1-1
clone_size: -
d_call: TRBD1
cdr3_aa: CASSPGQGKAEAFF
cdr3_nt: TGCGCCAGCAGCCCTGGACAGGGGAAGGCTGAAGCTTTCTTT

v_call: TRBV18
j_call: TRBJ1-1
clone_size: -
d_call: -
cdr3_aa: CASSPARSPRNTEAFF
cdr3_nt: TGTGCCAGCTCACCAGCGCGCAGCCCTAGGAACACTGAAGCTTTCTTT

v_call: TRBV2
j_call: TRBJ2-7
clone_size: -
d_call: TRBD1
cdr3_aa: CASSGDRGPEQYF
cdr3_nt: TGTGCCAGCAGTGGAGACAGGGGGCCCGAGCAGTACTTC

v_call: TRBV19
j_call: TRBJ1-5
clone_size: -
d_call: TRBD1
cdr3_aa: CASSQGVGQPQHF
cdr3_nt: TGTGCCAGTAGTCAGGGGGTAGGGCAGCCCCAGCATTTT

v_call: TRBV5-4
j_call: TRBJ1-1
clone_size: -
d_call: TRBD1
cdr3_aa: CASSPGWDRVSEAFF
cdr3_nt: TGTGCCAGCAGCCCCGGGTGGGACAGGGTAAGTGAAGCTTTCTTT

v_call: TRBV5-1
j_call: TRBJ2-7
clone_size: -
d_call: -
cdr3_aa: CASSATGLGAFYEQYF
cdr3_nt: TGCGCCAGCAGCGCAACGGGACTTGGGGCTTTTTACGAGCAGTACTTC

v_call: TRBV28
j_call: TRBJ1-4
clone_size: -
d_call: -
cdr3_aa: CASSFMRGSANHATNEKLFF
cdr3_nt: TGTGCCAGCAGTTTTATGCGGGGGTCAGCCAACCATGCAACTAATGAAAAACTGTTTTTT

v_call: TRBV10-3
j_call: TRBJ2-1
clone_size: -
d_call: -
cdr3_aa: CAISEVGGYEQFF
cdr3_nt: TGTGCCATCAGTGAGGTGGGGGGATATGAGCAGTTCTTC

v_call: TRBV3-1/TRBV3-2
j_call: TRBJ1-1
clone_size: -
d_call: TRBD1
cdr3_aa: CASSQDSAGGLTEAFF
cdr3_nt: TGTGCCAGCAGCCAAGATTCGGCAGGGGGCTTGACTGAAGCTTTCTTT

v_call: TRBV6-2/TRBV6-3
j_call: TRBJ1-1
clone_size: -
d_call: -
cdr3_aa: CASSYSRRGVKTEAFF
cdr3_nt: TGTGCCAGCAGTTACTCGAGGCGGGGGGTTAAAACTGAAGCTTTCTTT

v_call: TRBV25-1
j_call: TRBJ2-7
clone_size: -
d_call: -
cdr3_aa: CASNMGTHSNYEQYF
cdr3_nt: TGTGCCAGCAACATGGGCACCCACTCAAACTACGAGCAGTACTTC

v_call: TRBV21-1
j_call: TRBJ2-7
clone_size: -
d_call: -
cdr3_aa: CASSATGVRSYEQYF
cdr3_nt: TGTGCCAGCAGCGCAACCGGGGTCCGGAGCTACGAGCAGTACTTC

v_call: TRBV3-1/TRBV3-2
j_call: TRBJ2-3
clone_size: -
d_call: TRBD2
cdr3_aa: CASSQDIPAGGSDTQYF
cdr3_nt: TGTGCCAGCAGCCAAGATATCCCAGCGGGGGGGTCAGATACGCAGTATTTT